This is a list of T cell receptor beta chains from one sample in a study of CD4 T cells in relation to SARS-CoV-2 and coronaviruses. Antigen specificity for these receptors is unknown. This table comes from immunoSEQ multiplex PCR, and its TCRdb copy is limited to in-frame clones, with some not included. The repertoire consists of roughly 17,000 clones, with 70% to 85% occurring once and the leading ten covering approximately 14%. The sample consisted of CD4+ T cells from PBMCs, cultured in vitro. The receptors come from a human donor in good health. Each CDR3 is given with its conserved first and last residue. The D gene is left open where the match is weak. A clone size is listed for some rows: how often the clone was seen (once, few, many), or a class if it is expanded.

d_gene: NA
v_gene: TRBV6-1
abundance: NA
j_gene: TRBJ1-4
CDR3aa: CASSEAVGPRGEKLFF
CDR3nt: TGTGCCAGCAGTGAAGCAGTCGGGCCGAGAGGTGAAAAACTGTTTTTT

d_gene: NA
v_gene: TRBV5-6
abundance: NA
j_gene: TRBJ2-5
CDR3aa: CASSSPIVQETQYF
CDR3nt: TGTGCCAGCAGCTCCCCTATAGTCCAAGAGACCCAGTACTTC

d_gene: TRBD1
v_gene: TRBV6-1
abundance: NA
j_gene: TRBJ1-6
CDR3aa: CASSNRGRNNSPLHF
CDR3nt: TGTGCCAGCAGTAACAGGGGAAGGAATAATTCACCCCTCCACTTT

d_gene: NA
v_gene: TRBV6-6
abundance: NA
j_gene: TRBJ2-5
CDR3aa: CASSRAPTETQYF
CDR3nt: TGTGCCAGCAGTCGGGCGCCCACAGAGACCCAGTACTTC

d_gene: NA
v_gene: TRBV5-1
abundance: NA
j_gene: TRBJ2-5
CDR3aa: CASSLLLEEETQYF
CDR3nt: TGCGCCAGCAGCTTGCTATTAGAAGAAGAGACCCAGTACTTC

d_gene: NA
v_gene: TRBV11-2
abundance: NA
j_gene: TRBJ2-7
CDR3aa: CASSLAARSYEQYF
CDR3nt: TGTGCCAGCAGCTTAGCGGCCAGATCCTACGAGCAGTACTTC

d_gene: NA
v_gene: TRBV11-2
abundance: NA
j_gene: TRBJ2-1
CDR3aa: CASTFGGGSYNEQFF
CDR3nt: TGTGCCAGCACCTTCGGGGGAGGATCTTACAATGAGCAGTTCTTC

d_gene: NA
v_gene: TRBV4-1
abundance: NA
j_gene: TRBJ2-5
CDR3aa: CASSQGGETQYF
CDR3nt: TGCGCCAGCAGCCAAGGGGGAGAGACCCAGTACTTC

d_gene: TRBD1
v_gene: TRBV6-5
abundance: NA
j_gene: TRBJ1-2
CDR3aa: CASSNGQGGSGYTF
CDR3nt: TGTGCCAGCAGCAACGGACAGGGGGGTTCTGGCTACACCTTC

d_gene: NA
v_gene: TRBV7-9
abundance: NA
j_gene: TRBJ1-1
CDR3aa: CASSLVSPEAFF
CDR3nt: TGTGCCAGCAGCTTAGTCTCGCCTGAAGCTTTCTTT

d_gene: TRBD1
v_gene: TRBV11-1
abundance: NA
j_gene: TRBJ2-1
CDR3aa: CASSPNLDREDEQFF
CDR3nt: TGTGCCAGCAGCCCCAATTTGGACAGGGAAGATGAGCAGTTCTTC

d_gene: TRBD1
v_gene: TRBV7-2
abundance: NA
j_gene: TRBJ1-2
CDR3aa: CASSTDRAQYGYTF
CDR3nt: TGTGCCAGCAGCACGGACAGGGCGCAATATGGCTACACCTTC

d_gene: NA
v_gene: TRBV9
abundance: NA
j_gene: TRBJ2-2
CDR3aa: CASSVVTGFNTGELFF
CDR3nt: TGTGCCAGCAGCGTAGTGACGGGATTTAACACCGGGGAGCTGTTTTTT

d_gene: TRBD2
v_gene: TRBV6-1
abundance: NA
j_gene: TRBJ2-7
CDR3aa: CASSEDVAGAYEQYF
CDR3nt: TGTGCCAGCAGTGAAGACGTAGCGGGAGCCTACGAGCAGTACTTC

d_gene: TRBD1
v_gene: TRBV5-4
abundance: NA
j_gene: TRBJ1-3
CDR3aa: CASSPGQGSTIYF
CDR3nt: TGTGCCAGCAGCCCAGGACAGGGATCTACCATATATTTT

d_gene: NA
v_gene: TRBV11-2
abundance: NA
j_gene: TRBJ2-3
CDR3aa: CASSSGRSTQYF
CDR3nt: TGTGCCAGCAGCTCCGGACGAAGCACGCAGTATTTT

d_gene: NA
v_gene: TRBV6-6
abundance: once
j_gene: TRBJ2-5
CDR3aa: CASSYAQGWETQYF
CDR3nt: TGTGCCAGCAGTTACGCCCAGGGTTGGGAGACCCAGTACTTC

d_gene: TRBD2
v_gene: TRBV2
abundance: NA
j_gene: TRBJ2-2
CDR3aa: CASSWLAGGTGELFF
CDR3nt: TGTGCCAGCAGTTGGCTAGCGGGAGGCACCGGGGAGCTGTTTTTT

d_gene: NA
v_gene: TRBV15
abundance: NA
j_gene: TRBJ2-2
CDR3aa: CATSRGGAHTGELFF
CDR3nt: TGTGCCACCAGCAGAGGAGGAGCCCACACCGGGGAGCTGTTTTTT

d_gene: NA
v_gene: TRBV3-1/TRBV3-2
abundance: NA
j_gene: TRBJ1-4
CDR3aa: CASSQDSGRGPVVTNEKLFF
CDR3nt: TGTGCCAGCAGCCAGGACTCCGGACGGGGGCCGGTCGTGACTAATGAAAAACTGTTTTTT

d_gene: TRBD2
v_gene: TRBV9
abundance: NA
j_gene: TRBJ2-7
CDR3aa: CASSASGTSGSYEQYF
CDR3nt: TGTGCCAGCAGCGCATCCGGGACTAGCGGGAGTTACGAGCAGTACTTC

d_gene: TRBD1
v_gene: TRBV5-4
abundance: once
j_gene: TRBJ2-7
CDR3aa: CASSLGLDRVSYEQYF
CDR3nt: TGTGCCAGCAGCTTGGGGTTAGACAGGGTGTCCTACGAGCAGTACTTC

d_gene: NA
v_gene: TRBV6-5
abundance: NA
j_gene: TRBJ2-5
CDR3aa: CASSYEGWETQYF
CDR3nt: TGTGCCAGCAGTTACGAGGGTTGGGAGACCCAGTACTTC

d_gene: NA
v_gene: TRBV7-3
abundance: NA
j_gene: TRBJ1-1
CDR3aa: CASSFGGRGAEAFF
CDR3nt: TGTGCCAGCAGCTTCGGGGGGAGAGGGGCGGAAGCTTTCTTT

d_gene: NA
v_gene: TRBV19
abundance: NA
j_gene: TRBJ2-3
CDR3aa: CASSIGSGVTGTDTQYF
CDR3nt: TGTGCCAGTAGTATTGGTTCGGGAGTGACAGGAACAGATACGCAGTATTTT

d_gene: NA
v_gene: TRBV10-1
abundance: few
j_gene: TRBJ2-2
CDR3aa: CASSPHSGQVTGELFF
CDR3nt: TGCGCCAGCAGTCCTCATTCGGGACAAGTAACCGGGGAGCTGTTTTTT

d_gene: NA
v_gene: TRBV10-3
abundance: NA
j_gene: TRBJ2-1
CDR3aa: CAIRSPLGGEQFF
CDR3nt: TGTGCCATCAGGTCCCCATTAGGAGGTGAGCAGTTCTTC

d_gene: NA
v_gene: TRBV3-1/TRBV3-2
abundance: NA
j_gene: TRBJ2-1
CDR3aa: CASSQDLTDPSYNEQFF
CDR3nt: TGTGCCAGCAGCCAAGATCTCACGGATCCATCCTACAATGAGCAGTTCTTC

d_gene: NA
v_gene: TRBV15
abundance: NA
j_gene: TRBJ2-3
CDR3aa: CATRLGGGSTDTQYF
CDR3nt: TGTGCCACCCGACTAGGGGGCGGTAGCACAGATACGCAGTATTTT

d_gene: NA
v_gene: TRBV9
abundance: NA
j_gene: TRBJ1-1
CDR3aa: CASSVVGGWNTEAFF
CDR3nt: TGTGCCAGCAGCGTAGTGGGGGGTTGGAACACTGAAGCTTTCTTT

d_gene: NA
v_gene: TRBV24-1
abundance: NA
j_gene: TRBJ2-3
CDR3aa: CATSDSGASDTQYF
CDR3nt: TGTGCCACCAGTGATTCAGGGGCTTCAGATACGCAGTATTTT

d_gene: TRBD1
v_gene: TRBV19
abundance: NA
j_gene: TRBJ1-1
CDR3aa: CASSATTATGTTEAFF
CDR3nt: TGTGCCAGTAGTGCAACGACCGCGACAGGGACGACTGAAGCTTTCTTT

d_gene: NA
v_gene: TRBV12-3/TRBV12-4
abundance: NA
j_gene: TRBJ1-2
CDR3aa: CASSFWANYGYTF
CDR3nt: TGTGCCAGCAGTTTCTGGGCTAACTATGGCTACACCTTC

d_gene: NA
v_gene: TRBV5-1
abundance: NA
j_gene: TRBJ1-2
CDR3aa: CASSSTVTVTGYGYTF
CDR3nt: TGCGCCAGCAGCTCCACCGTGACGGTAACGGGATATGGCTACACCTTC

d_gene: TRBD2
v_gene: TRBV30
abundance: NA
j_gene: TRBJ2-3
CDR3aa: CAWKLAGGPYTQYF
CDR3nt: TGTGCCTGGAAACTAGCGGGAGGGCCATATACGCAGTATTTT

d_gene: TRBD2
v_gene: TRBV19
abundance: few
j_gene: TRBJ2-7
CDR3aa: CASSMYGGSSYEQYF
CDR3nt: TGTGCCAGTAGTATGTATGGCGGGAGCTCCTACGAGCAGTACTTC

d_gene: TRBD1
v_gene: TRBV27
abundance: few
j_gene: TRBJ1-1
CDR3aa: CASSPPTGEAFF
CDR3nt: TGTGCCAGCAGTCCCCCGACAGGGGAAGCTTTCTTT

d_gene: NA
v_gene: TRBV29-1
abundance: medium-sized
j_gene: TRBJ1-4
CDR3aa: CSVYDWENEKLFF
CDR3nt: TGCAGCGTCTACGACTGGGAGAATGAAAAACTGTTTTTT

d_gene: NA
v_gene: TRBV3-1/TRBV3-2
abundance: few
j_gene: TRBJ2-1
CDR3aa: CASSLITTQYSYNEQFF
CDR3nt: TGTGCCAGCAGTCTAATCACGACGCAGTACTCCTACAATGAGCAGTTCTTC

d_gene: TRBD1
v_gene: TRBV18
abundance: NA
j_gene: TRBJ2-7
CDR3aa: CASSPTGSYEQYF
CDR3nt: TGTGCCAGCTCACCGACAGGGTCCTACGAGCAGTACTTC

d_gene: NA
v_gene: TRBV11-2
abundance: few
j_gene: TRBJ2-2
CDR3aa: CASSHIVGGGAGELFF
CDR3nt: TGTGCCAGCAGCCACATCGTTGGCGGTGGCGCCGGGGAGCTGTTTTTT

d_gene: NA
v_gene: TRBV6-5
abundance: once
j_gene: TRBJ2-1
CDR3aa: CASTLRGNSYNEQFF
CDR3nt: TGTGCCAGCACCCTGCGCGGGAACTCCTACAATGAGCAGTTCTTC

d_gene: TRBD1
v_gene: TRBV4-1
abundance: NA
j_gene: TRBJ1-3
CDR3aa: CASSQDKQGQGGNTIYF
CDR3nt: TGCGCCAGCAGCCAAGATAAACAGGGGCAAGGTGGAAACACCATATATTTT

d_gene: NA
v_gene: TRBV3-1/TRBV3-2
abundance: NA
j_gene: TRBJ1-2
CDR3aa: CASSRQANYGYTF
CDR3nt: TGTGCCAGCAGCCGACAGGCTAACTATGGCTACACCTTC

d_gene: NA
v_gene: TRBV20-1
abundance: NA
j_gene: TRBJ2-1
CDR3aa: CSASKDGVLDEQFF
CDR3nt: TGCAGTGCTAGTAAGGATGGGGTCTTGGATGAGCAGTTCTTC

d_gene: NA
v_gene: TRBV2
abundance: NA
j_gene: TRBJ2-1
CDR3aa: CASRPSATYNEQFF
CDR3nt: TGTGCCAGCAGACCTAGCGCAACCTACAATGAGCAGTTCTTC

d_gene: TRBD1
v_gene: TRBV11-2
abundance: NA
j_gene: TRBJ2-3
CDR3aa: CASSVGQWGVTTDTQYF
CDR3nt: TGTGCCAGCAGCGTGGGACAGTGGGGCGTAACGACAGATACGCAGTATTTT

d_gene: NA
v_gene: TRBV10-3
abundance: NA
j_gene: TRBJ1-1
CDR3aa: CAISGLRDTEAFF
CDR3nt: TGTGCCATCAGTGGCCTGAGGGACACTGAAGCTTTCTTT